These 14 T cell receptor beta chains were sequenced from one sample in a study of vaccination effects on CD4 cells after COVID-19. Antigen-specific CD4+ T cells were expanded with viral peptide pools in the ViraFEST assay before sequencing. Culture lasted about ten days before CD4+ T cell isolation. This person's SARS-CoV-2 infection, confirmed by PCR, occurred between March and December 2020. The table came from immunoSEQ multiplex PCR; TCRdb's copy has only in-frame clones and leaves some out. The sample lists 21,000 or so clones, roughly four fifths occurring once. The antigens these receptors bind are not known. The starting material was CD4+ T cells from PBMCs cultured with a peptide pool, obtained before COVID-19 vaccination. These receptors were obtained from a human donor who had a prior SARS-CoV-2 infection.

This chain joins TRBV12-3 or TRBV12-4 and TRBJ2-7, with TRBD1 identical over 7 bases. J was trimmed by 6 bases and V by 6 bases; bases with no gene match: 8. The CDR3 covers 13 residues. CDR3 coding DNA: TGTGCCAGCAGAAACAGGGGTTCGGGCGAGCAGTACTTC. As protein: CASRNRGSGEQYF.

The chain has TRBV10-3 and TRBJ2-5; TRBD2 agrees at 8 bases. This CDR3 is built from 13 residues. The germline gives CDR1 ENHRY, CDR2 SYGVKD. Trimming removed 5 bases from V and 5 bases from J; junction bases left unmatched: 4. CDR3 DNA sequence: TGTGCCATCAGTAGCGGGAGCGCCGAGACCCAGTACTTC. Protein sequence: CAISSGSAETQYF.

The genes are TRBV19 and TRBJ2-1; 7 bases agree with TRBD2. Trimming at V came to 7 bases and at J to 0 bases, leaving 12 bases not matched to a gene. The germline gives CDR1 LNHDA, CDR2 SQIVND (reference sequence). The CDR3 has 17 residues. CDR3 in amino acids: CASTHSWRGSSYNEQFF. The DNA of the CDR3 is TGTGCCAGTACCCATTCTTGGCGGGGGAGCTCCTACAATGAGCAGTTCTTC.

The J gene is TRBJ2-7, the V gene TRBV11-3, with unresolved D. The CDR3 has 13 amino acids. V shed 5 bases and J shed 4 bases, with 12 bases lying between them. The germline V gene has CDR1 SGHNT and CDR2 YENEEA. CDR3 protein: CASSPPWEYEQYF. CDR3 coding DNA: TGTGCCAGCAGCCCACCCTGGGAATACGAGCAGTACTTC.

The rearrangement uses TRBV5-1 and TRBJ2-7, with 11 bases identical to TRBD1. The CDR3 has 15 residues. V lost 3 bases, J lost 5 bases, and 7 bases stayed unmatched. CDR1 and CDR2 from the germline V gene are SGHRS and YFSETQ. The CDR3 loop is CASSSAGTGGDEQYF. The CDR3 region has the DNA TGCGCCAGCAGCTCCGCCGGGACAGGGGGTGACGAGCAGTACTTC.

This chain uses TRBV25-1 with TRBJ1-6; TRBD1 might be the D (5 bases). Germline V CDR1 and CDR2: MGHDK, SYGVNS. V was trimmed by 4 bases and J by 3 bases, leaving 7 bases between them. The CDR3 consists of 14 residues. Here the CDR3 reads CASSGGGYNSPLHF. The CDR3 DNA reads TGTGCCAGCAGTGGGGGGGGCTATAATTCACCCCTCCACTTT.

The chain joins TRBV5-1 to TRBJ1-1; D is possibly TRBD1 (5 bases). V was pared by 0 bases and J by 10 bases, with 19 bases between. CDR3 length: 15 residues. From germline, CDR1 is SGHRS and CDR2 YFSETQ. Here the CDR3 DNA reads TGCGCCAGCAGCTTGGTATATAGGGGAGAAACAGCAGCTTTCTTT. It is translated as CASSLVYRGETAAFF.

The gene calls are TRBV7-2 and TRBJ1-2; D is unresolved. V lost 5 bases and J 4 bases, leaving 11 bases between the germline ends. Per the germline V gene, CDR1 is SGHTA and CDR2 is FQGNSA. This CDR3 has 13 amino acids. This CDR3 reads CASSDGSGYGYTF. As DNA, the CDR3 is TGTGCCAGCAGCGACGGGAGCGGCTATGGCTACACCTTC.

The chain employs TRBV3-1 (or the pseudogene TRBV3-2) and TRBJ1-1; 8 bases match TRBD1. The CDR3 has 14 residues. In germline, CDR1 is LGHDT, CDR2 YNNKEL (reference sequence). With V trimmed by 4 bases and J by 0 bases, 1 base remained unmatched. CDR3 loop: CASSLQGVNTEAFF. Written as DNA, the CDR3 is TGTGCCAGCAGCCTACAGGGGGTGAACACTGAAGCTTTCTTT.

The rearrangement links TRBV7-2 to TRBJ2-3; possible D gene TRBD2, 5 bases. Germline assignment: CDR1 SGHTA and CDR2 FQGNSA. V lost 1 base and J lost 6, with 8 bases in between. This CDR3 spans 13 amino acids. CDR3 sequence (DNA): TGTGCCAGCAGCTTAGAGGGAGCCGATACGCAGTATTTT. Translation gives CASSLEGADTQYF.

This clone was counted a few times. The chain couples TRBV7-9 to TRBJ2-3; possibly TRBD2 for D (5 bases). V was trimmed by 1 base and J by 4 bases, leaving 12 bases between them. Germline-derived CDR1 and CDR2 are SEHNR and FQNEAQ (reference sequence). CDR3 length: 15 amino acids. This chain's CDR3 is CASSLVGISADTQYF. The CDR3 nucleotides are TGTGCCAGCAGCTTAGTCGGGATAAGCGCAGATACGCAGTATTTT.

This clone was counted between two and nine times. DNA for the CDR3: TGTGCCAGCAGCTTGTCTACTAATGAAAAACTGTTTTTT. It is translated as CASSLSTNEKLFF. The rearrangement links TRBV5-4 to TRBJ1-4; D gene ambiguous. Germline V gene lookup returns CDR1 SGHNT and CDR2 YYREEE (reference sequence). V dropped 1 base and J dropped 2 bases, with 3 bases sitting between them. This CDR3 is 13 amino acids long.

The chain has TRBV19 and TRBJ1-2, with D hard to call. The CDR3 is 11 residues long. The germline V and J ends were trimmed by 3 bases and 6 bases, with 5 bases remaining between them. Germline assignment: CDR1 LNHDA and CDR2 SQIVND (reference sequence). CDR3 sequence reads: CASSIGHGYTF. CDR3 sequence (DNA): TGTGCCAGTAGTATCGGGCATGGCTACACCTTC.

The chain carries TRBV7-2 and TRBJ2-7; D may be TRBD2 (7 bases). The CDR3 extends over 15 amino acids. Germline CDR1 SGHTA, CDR2 FQGNSA. Trimming shortened V by 3 bases and J by 6 bases, and 18 bases separated the two germline ends. The CDR3 is CASSFGGGPLTEQYF. The DNA of the CDR3 is TGTGCCAGCAGCTTCGGCGGGGGCCCTTTGACCGAGCAGTACTTC.